The sequence of this TCR beta chain was determined in a study of T cell responses to AZD1222 COVID-19 vaccine. The V segment lost 6 bases and the J segment 4 bases; nucleotides outside the gene matches: 11. The CDR3 has 16 residues. The germline V gene has CDR1 SNHLY and CDR2 FYNNEI. The protocol was immunoSEQ multiplex PCR, while the TCRdb copy is restricted to in-frame clones and leaves out a portion. The sample holds around 84,000 clones, 86% seen once. Specimen: peripheral blood, collected on day 0 of AZD1222 vaccination. This TCR came from an adult in good health. This chain links TRBV2 with TRBJ1-2; the match to TRBD1 covers 10 bases. This chain's CDR3 is CASREGTGVPSYGYTF. The CDR3 DNA reads as TGTGCCAGCAGGGAGGGGACAGGGGTCCCGAGCTATGGCTACACCTTC.